This passage covers 9 T cell receptor beta chains from one sample sequenced in a study of molecular identifiers for immune sequencing clone quantification. Via MiXCR, TCRdb re-called the PCR reads, giving one row per CDR3 protein. The sample includes roughly 630,000 distinct CDR3 sequences, 25% of them seen just once. What was sequenced was naive CD8+ T cells from blood, with Jurkat cell RNA spiked in. Subset in this sample: FACS-sorted CD8+CD4-CCR7+CD45RA+ naive T cells. These receptors all come from a human donor in good health. Some libraries in this study had Jurkat cell RNA spiked in.

This rearrangement joins TRBV6-2 or TRBV6-3 to TRBJ2-7, with 11 bases aligning to TRBD2. CDR1 is MNHEY and CDR2 is SVGEGT in the germline V gene. The CDR3 contains 16 residues. V dropped 5 bases and J dropped 0; count of bases not matched to a gene: 6. CDR3 nucleotide sequence: TGTGCCAGCAGTCCGACGGGACTAGCGGTCTCCTACGAGCAGTACTTC. Amino acids: CASSPTGLAVSYEQYF.

This clonotype appeared a few times. A read error may explain this, as a much larger clone is one base away. This chain connects TRBV7-2 to TRBJ2-3, with a tentative D call TRBD2 (6 bases). V shed 5 bases and J shed 2 bases, with 14 bases lying between them. Germline CDR1 SGHTA, CDR2 FQGNSA. This CDR3 has 15 residues. CDR3: CASSVRDFNTDTQYF. The DNA of the CDR3 is TGTGCCAGCAGCGTCCGGGACTTCAACACAGATACGCAGTATTTT.

The V call is TRBV5-6, the J call TRBJ2-2, with TRBD2 matching 8 bases. The germline gives CDR1 SGHDT, CDR2 YYEEEE. This CDR3 has 16 amino acids. V trimming: 4 bases; J trimming: 4 bases; junction bases outside the gene matches: 9. CDR3 DNA sequence: TGTGCCAGCAGCCTCGAGCGGGAGATGGGCACCGGGGAGCTGTTTTTT. This gives the protein CASSLEREMGTGELFF.

This clonotype was observed many times. V gene TRBV20-1 combines with J gene TRBJ1-1, with TRBD1 identical over 9 bases. J was trimmed by 9 bases and V by 3 bases; bases with no gene match: 8. The CDR3 consists of 13 residues. Germline values: CDR1 DFQATT, CDR2 SNEGSKA (reference sequence). As DNA, the CDR3 is TGCAGTGCTAGTCCCGTGGACAGGGGCAAAGCTTTCTTT. It is translated as CSASPVDRGKAFF.

The sample holds a few counts of this clonotype. V and J are TRBV19 and TRBJ1-3; maybe TRBD1 (6 bases). Germline V gene sequence: CDR1 LNHDA, CDR2 SQIVND (reference sequence). CDR3 length: 15 amino acids. V was clipped by 7 bases and J by 0 bases, with 13 bases between them. CDR3 nucleotide sequence: TGTGCCAGTACCCTGGACAGCTACTCTGGAAACACCATATATTTT. It codes for CASTLDSYSGNTIYF.

This clonotype was detected many times. J is TRBJ2-5 and V is TRBV6-1; D not certain. The germline V gene has CDR1 MNHNS and CDR2 SASEGT. Trimming pared 7 bases from V and 1 base from J, leaving 13 bases between. The length of the CDR3 is 14 residues. In DNA form, the CDR3 reads TGTGCCAGCAACCTCCTAGGGTTCCAAGAGACCCAGTACTTC. It translates to CASNLLGFQETQYF.

Concerning this clonotype: A much larger clone is a single base away; this may be a read error. V gene TRBV6-2 or TRBV6-3 combines with J gene TRBJ1-1; D perhaps matches TRBD1 (6 bases). Looked up from germline, CDR1 is MNHEY and CDR2 is SVGEGT. CDR3 length equals 12 residues. Here the CDR3 reads CASSWGRTEVFF. The CDR3 nucleotides are TGTGCCAGCAGTTGGGGGCGTACTGAAGTTTTCTTT.

The table lists this clonotype with a few counts. The chain has TRBV4-3 and TRBJ2-2, with 8 bases fitting TRBD1. This CDR3 spans 15 amino acids. Germline V gene sequence: CDR1 LGHNA, CDR2 YSLEER. The V gene end was trimmed by 4 bases and the J gene end by 3 bases; junction bases not matched to a gene: 4. CDR3 nucleotide sequence: TGCGCCAGCAGCCGGACAGGGACGTACACCGGGGAGCTGTTTTTT. Translating gives CASSRTGTYTGELFF.

This clonotype was detected a few times. The chain employs TRBV24-1 and TRBJ2-1, with D perhaps matching TRBD2 (5 bases). The CDR3 length is 15 residues. V gave up 9 bases and J gave up 4 bases, with 18 bases separating them. Germline V lookup: CDR1 KGHDR, CDR2 SFDVKD. CDR3 residues: CATERASPGYNEQFF. CDR3 in DNA: TGTGCCACCGAACGCGCTTCCCCGGGGTACAATGAGCAGTTCTTC.